The source of this TCR beta chain is a study of immune evolution from preneoplasia to lung adenocarcinoma. Study-wide points: Later-stage lesions seemingly showed higher T cell density and diversity than normal lung.

CDR1 LNHNV and CDR2 YYDKDF come from the germline V gene (reference sequence). The CDR3 runs to 14 residues. Trimming left V 3 bases short and J 9 bases short, with 15 bases between. Some clones are missing from TCRdb's copy, which holds only in-frame ones; the method was immunoSEQ multiplex PCR. Among around 1,700 clones listed, about 18% were seen once. Premalignant or tumor cells were enriched by macro-dissection after pathologic assessment. In this sample, this clone turned up a few times. Its antigen is undetermined. The receptor was derived from a person aged 50-75 years with lung adenocarcinoma. The J gene is TRBJ2-1, the V gene TRBV15; D possibly corresponds to TRBD1 (5 bases). The sequenced sample consisted of FFPE invasive lung adenocarcinoma tissue. CDR3 in DNA: TGTGCCACCAGCAGTCGGCAGGGATTTAGTGAGCAGTTCTTC. The encoded protein is CATSSRQGFSEQFF.